This is a list of T cell receptor beta chains from one sample in a study of blood T cell repertoires in COVID-19. Only in-frame clones appear in the TCRdb table, and some are missing; sequencing was by immunoSEQ multiplex PCR. Of some 200,000 clones listed, roughly 76% are singletons. Sequencing was performed on peripheral blood. These receptors were collected from a woman aged 40-49 years with COVID-19, enrolled during active disease. Both conserved end residues are part of each CDR3. The order of the fields is V gene, clone size, J gene, D gene, CDR3 protein, CDR3 DNA. D genes are given only for firm matches. Size tells how often a clone was seen (once, few, many) or the class of an expanded clone, and some rows leave it out.

V gene: TRBV6-5
clone size: -
J gene: TRBJ1-1
D gene: TRBD1
CDR3 protein: CASSYQGGNTEAFF
CDR3 DNA: TGTGCCAGCAGTTACCAGGGGGGGAACACTGAAGCTTTCTTT

V gene: TRBV12-3/TRBV12-4
clone size: -
J gene: TRBJ1-2
D gene: -
CDR3 protein: CASSLNREGYTF
CDR3 DNA: TGTGCCAGCAGTTTAAACAGGGAGGGCTACACCTTC

V gene: TRBV7-2
clone size: -
J gene: TRBJ2-1
D gene: -
CDR3 protein: CASSFDSHNEQFF
CDR3 DNA: TGTGCCAGCAGCTTCGACAGCCACAATGAGCAGTTCTTC

V gene: TRBV3-1/TRBV3-2
clone size: few
J gene: TRBJ1-2
D gene: TRBD1
CDR3 protein: CASRTGVGGYTF
CDR3 DNA: TGTGCCAGCAGGACAGGGGTTGGCGGCTACACCTTC

V gene: TRBV7-8
clone size: once
J gene: TRBJ2-1
D gene: TRBD2
CDR3 protein: CASSLGLAGESSYNEQFF
CDR3 DNA: TGTGCCAGCAGCTTGGGACTAGCGGGCGAGAGCTCCTACAATGAGCAGTTCTTC

V gene: TRBV6-5
clone size: -
J gene: TRBJ2-3
D gene: -
CDR3 protein: CASTRYTDTQYF
CDR3 DNA: TGTGCCAGCACTAGGTACACAGATACGCAGTATTTT

V gene: TRBV2
clone size: many
J gene: TRBJ1-1
D gene: TRBD1
CDR3 protein: CASKWTGGNTEAFF
CDR3 DNA: TGTGCCAGCAAATGGACAGGGGGCAACACTGAAGCTTTCTTT

V gene: TRBV7-8
clone size: -
J gene: TRBJ2-2
D gene: -
CDR3 protein: CASAWGRTRTGELFF
CDR3 DNA: TGTGCCAGCGCCTGGGGGCGGACACGTACCGGGGAGCTGTTTTTT

V gene: TRBV28
clone size: -
J gene: TRBJ1-1
D gene: -
CDR3 protein: CASEEVNTEAFF
CDR3 DNA: TGTGCCAGCGAGGAAGTAAACACTGAAGCTTTCTTT

V gene: TRBV9
clone size: -
J gene: TRBJ2-1
D gene: TRBD2
CDR3 protein: CASSVVLAQGEQFF
CDR3 DNA: TGTGCCAGCAGCGTAGTACTAGCGCAGGGTGAGCAGTTCTTC

V gene: TRBV29-1
clone size: -
J gene: TRBJ1-2
D gene: -
CDR3 protein: CSVGLGTGLIFIF
CDR3 DNA: -

V gene: TRBV5-6
clone size: -
J gene: TRBJ2-1
D gene: TRBD2
CDR3 protein: CASSLLAGGWDEQFF
CDR3 DNA: TGTGCCAGCAGCTTGCTAGCGGGAGGGTGGGATGAGCAGTTCTTC

V gene: TRBV6-2/TRBV6-3
clone size: -
J gene: TRBJ2-5
D gene: TRBD2
CDR3 protein: CASSYFGGSAETQYF
CDR3 DNA: TGTGCCAGCAGTTACTTCGGCGGGAGTGCAGAGACCCAGTACTTC

V gene: TRBV6-1
clone size: -
J gene: TRBJ1-4
D gene: -
CDR3 protein: CASSELDRLNEKLFF
CDR3 DNA: TGTGCCAGCAGTGAGCTGGACAGATTAAATGAAAAACTGTTTTTT

V gene: TRBV11-3
clone size: -
J gene: TRBJ2-1
D gene: TRBD2
CDR3 protein: CASSLGSGSRNEQFF
CDR3 DNA: TGTGCCAGCAGCTTAGGTAGCGGGAGTCGTAATGAGCAGTTCTTC

V gene: TRBV28
clone size: -
J gene: TRBJ2-3
D gene: TRBD2
CDR3 protein: CASSLAGESTQYF
CDR3 DNA: TGTGCCAGCAGTTTAGCGGGAGAAAGTACGCAGTATTTT

V gene: TRBV6-5
clone size: few
J gene: TRBJ2-1
D gene: TRBD1
CDR3 protein: CASSRDRLYNEQFF
CDR3 DNA: TGTGCCAGCAGCCGGGACAGGCTATACAATGAGCAGTTCTTC

V gene: TRBV27
clone size: -
J gene: TRBJ2-6
D gene: TRBD2
CDR3 protein: CASRFGGSGANVLTF
CDR3 DNA: TGTGCCAGCAGGTTCGGGGGGTCTGGGGCCAACGTCCTGACTTTC

V gene: TRBV14
clone size: -
J gene: TRBJ1-6
D gene: -
CDR3 protein: CASARVSNSPLHF
CDR3 DNA: TGTGCCAGCGCCCGGGTATCTAATTCACCCCTCCACTTT

V gene: TRBV7-6
clone size: once
J gene: TRBJ2-1
D gene: TRBD2
CDR3 protein: CASSLGGGGGGEQFF
CDR3 DNA: TGTGCCAGCAGCTTGGGTGGAGGCGGGGGGGGCGAGCAGTTCTTC

V gene: TRBV7-3
clone size: -
J gene: TRBJ2-1
D gene: TRBD2
CDR3 protein: CASSSDGRGGEQFF
CDR3 DNA: TGTGCCAGCAGCTCGGACGGGCGGGGGGGGGAGCAGTTCTTC

V gene: TRBV20-1
clone size: -
J gene: TRBJ2-7
D gene: -
CDR3 protein: CSVSPGGEQYF
CDR3 DNA: TGCAGTGTATCCCCCGGCGGCGAGCAGTACTTC

V gene: TRBV7-9
clone size: -
J gene: TRBJ1-1
D gene: -
CDR3 protein: CASSLDGRKNTEAFF
CDR3 DNA: TGTGCCAGCAGCTTAGATGGGAGAAAAAACACTGAAGCTTTCTTT

V gene: TRBV29-1
clone size: -
J gene: TRBJ2-1
D gene: -
CDR3 protein: CSVEDWASENNEQFF
CDR3 DNA: TGCAGCGTTGAAGATTGGGCTAGCGAGAACAATGAGCAGTTCTTC

V gene: TRBV28
clone size: few
J gene: TRBJ1-5
D gene: TRBD1
CDR3 protein: CASSIGTGGNQPQHF
CDR3 DNA: TGTGCCAGCAGCATAGGGACAGGGGGAAATCAGCCCCAGCATTTT

V gene: TRBV2
clone size: -
J gene: TRBJ2-5
D gene: TRBD2
CDR3 protein: CASSAGGVQETQYF
CDR3 DNA: TGTGCCAGCAGTGCGGGGGGGGTCCAAGAGACCCAGTACTTC

V gene: TRBV5-1
clone size: -
J gene: TRBJ2-1
D gene: TRBD2
CDR3 protein: CASSESGSYYEQFF
CDR3 DNA: TGCGCCAGCAGTGAAAGCGGGAGTTATTATGAGCAGTTCTTC

V gene: TRBV6-2/TRBV6-3
clone size: -
J gene: TRBJ1-5
D gene: TRBD1
CDR3 protein: CASSYPGQATNQPQHF
CDR3 DNA: TGTGCCAGCAGTTACCCCGGACAGGCCACCAATCAGCCCCAGCATTTT

V gene: TRBV19
clone size: -
J gene: TRBJ2-3
D gene: TRBD1
CDR3 protein: CASRRTGGRDTQYF
CDR3 DNA: TGTGCCAGTAGGAGGACAGGGGGTAGAGATACGCAGTATTTT

V gene: TRBV18
clone size: -
J gene: TRBJ2-1
D gene: TRBD1
CDR3 protein: CASSPAGQGSNEQFF
CDR3 DNA: TGTGCCAGCTCACCCGCAGGACAGGGTAGCAATGAGCAGTTCTTC

V gene: TRBV4-1
clone size: -
J gene: TRBJ2-7
D gene: TRBD1
CDR3 protein: CASSQVRDSYEQYF
CDR3 DNA: TGCGCCAGCAGCCAAGTACGGGACAGCTACGAGCAGTACTTC